Listed below are T cell receptor beta chains from one sample, sequenced in a study of T-cell memory formation after mild COVID-19. Via MiXCR, TCRdb re-called the 5' RACE reads, giving one row per CDR3 protein. The table includes under 200,000 distinct CDR3 sequences, roughly 31% detected once. Sample: PBMCs or a T cell subset sorted from them (not recorded which). Source of these receptors: an adult woman who had mild COVID-19 (a few samples of this study predate the infection). Cell type and time point are not known. The CDR3 runs from the conserved cysteine through the conserved F or W. The D gene is left open where the match is weak. Expanded clones get a size class; other rows say once, few or many, or leave the size out.

size: few; J: TRBJ1-2; length: 11; D: -; V: TRBV5-6; DNA: TGTGCCAGCAGCTTGGAGGCGGGTAGAGCCTTC; CDR3: CASSLEAGRAF
size: few; J: TRBJ2-1; length: 13; D: -; V: TRBV7-2; DNA: TGTGCCAGCAGTTACTGGATAAACAATGAGCAGTTCTTC; CDR3: CASSYWINNEQFF
size: -; J: TRBJ2-1; length: 12; D: TRBD2; V: TRBV5-6; DNA: TGTGCCAGCAGCTCGAGAGCGGGAGGGAAGTTCTTC; CDR3: CASSSRAGGKFF
size: few; J: TRBJ2-1; length: 14; D: -; V: TRBV29-1; DNA: TGCAGCGTTGAGTGGGGGACGACTTACAATGAGCAGTTCTTC; CDR3: CSVEWGTTYNEQFF
size: few; J: TRBJ2-1; length: 15; D: TRBD2; V: TRBV20-1; DNA: TGCAGTGCTAGAGGGACTAGCGGGAGAGGGAATGAGCAGTTCTTC; CDR3: CSARGTSGRGNEQFF
size: few; J: TRBJ2-1; length: 16; D: TRBD2; V: TRBV3-1; DNA: TGTGCCAGCAGCCCCAGAGCCTGGACTAGCGGCAATGAGCAGTTCTTC; CDR3: CASSPRAWTSGNEQFF
size: few; J: TRBJ2-6; length: 15; D: TRBD1; V: TRBV7-6; DNA: TGTGCCAGCAGCCTCGGACAGGCTGGGGCCAACGTCCTGACTTTC; CDR3: CASSLGQAGANVLTF
size: many; J: TRBJ1-1; length: 15; D: -; V: TRBV7-9; DNA: TGTGCCAGCAGCTTAGGAGGGAGCGATAACACTGAAGCTTTCTTT; CDR3: CASSLGGSDNTEAFF
size: -; J: TRBJ2-2; length: 17; D: TRBD1; V: TRBV2; DNA: TGTGCCAGCATCTCCCTGGACAGGGGAGTGGGCGCCGGGGAGCTGTTTTTT; CDR3: CASISLDRGVGAGELFF
size: few; J: TRBJ2-7; length: 14; D: -; V: TRBV27; DNA: TGTGCCAGCAGTAGCGGGCCAAACTCCTACGAGCAGTACTTC; CDR3: CASSSGPNSYEQYF
size: many; J: TRBJ2-7; length: 13; D: TRBD1; V: TRBV20-1; DNA: TGCAGTGCTAGTCGGGACAGGGTCTACGAGCAGTACTTC; CDR3: CSASRDRVYEQYF
size: few; J: TRBJ2-7; length: 11; D: -; V: TRBV2; DNA: TGTGCCAGCAGTGAAGCCTACGAGCAGTACTTC; CDR3: CASSEAYEQYF